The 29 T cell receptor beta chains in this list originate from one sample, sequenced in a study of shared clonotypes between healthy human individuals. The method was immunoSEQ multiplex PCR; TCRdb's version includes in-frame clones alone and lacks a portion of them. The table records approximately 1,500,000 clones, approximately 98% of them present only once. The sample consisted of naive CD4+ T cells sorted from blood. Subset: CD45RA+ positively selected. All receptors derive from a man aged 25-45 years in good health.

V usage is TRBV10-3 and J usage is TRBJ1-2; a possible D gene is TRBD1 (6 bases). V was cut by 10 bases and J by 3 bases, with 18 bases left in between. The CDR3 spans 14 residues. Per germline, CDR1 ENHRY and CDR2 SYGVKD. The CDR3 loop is CASHLGGQDYGYTF. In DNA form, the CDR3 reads TGTGCCAGCCACCTCGGGGGGCAGGACTATGGCTACACCTTC.

CDR3 residues: CASSHPGTSVYNEQFF. The CDR3 coding sequence is TGCGCCAGCAGCCACCCAGGGACTAGCGTTTACAATGAGCAGTTCTTC. The chain is built from TRBV4-1 and TRBJ2-1; 10 positions match TRBD2. Trimming took 3 bases from V and 4 from J; bases not matched to a gene: 6. Germline values: CDR1 MGHRA, CDR2 YSYEKL. This CDR3 region has 16 residues.

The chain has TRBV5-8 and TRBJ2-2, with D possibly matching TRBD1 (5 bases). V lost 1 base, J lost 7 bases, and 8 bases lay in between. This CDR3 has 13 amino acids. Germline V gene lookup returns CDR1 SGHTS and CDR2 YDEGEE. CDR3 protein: CASSLIRGGELFF. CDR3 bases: TGTGCCAGCAGCTTGATAAGGGGCGGGGAGCTGTTTTTT.

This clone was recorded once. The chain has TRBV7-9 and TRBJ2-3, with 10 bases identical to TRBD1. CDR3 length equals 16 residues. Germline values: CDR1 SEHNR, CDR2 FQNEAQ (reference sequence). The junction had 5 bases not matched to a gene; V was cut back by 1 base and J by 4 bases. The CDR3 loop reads CASSLGDRGLADTQYF. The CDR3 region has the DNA TGTGCCAGCAGCTTAGGAGACAGGGGGCTGGCAGATACGCAGTATTTT.

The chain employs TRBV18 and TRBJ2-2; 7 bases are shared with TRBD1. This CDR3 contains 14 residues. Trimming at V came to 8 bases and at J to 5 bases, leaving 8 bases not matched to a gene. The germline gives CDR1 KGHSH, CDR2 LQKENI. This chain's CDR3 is CASTDRVGTGELFF. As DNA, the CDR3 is TGTGCCAGCACAGACAGGGTTGGAACCGGGGAGCTGTTTTTT.

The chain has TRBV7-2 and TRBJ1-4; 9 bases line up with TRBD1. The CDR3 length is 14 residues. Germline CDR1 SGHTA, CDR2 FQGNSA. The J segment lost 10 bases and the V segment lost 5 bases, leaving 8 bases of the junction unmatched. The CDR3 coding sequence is TGTGCCAGCAGCCTACGGACAGGGGATGGAAAACTGTTTTTT. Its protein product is CASSLRTGDGKLFF.

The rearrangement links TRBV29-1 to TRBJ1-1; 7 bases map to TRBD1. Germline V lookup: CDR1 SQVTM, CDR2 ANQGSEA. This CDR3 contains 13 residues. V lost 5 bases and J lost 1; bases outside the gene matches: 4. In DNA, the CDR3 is TGCAGCGTTAGGGGGCCCACGAACACTGAAGCTTTCTTT. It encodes CSVRGPTNTEAFF.

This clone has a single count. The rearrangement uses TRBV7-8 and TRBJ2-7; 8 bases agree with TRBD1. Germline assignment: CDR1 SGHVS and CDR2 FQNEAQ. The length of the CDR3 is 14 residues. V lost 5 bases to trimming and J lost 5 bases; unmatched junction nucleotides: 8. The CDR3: CASSQNGQGDEQYF. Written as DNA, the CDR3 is TGTGCCAGCAGCCAAAACGGACAGGGCGACGAGCAGTACTTC.

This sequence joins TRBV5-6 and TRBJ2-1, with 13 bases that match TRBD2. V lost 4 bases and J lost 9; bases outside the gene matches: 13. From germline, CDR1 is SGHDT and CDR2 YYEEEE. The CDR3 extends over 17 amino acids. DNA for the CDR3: TGTGCCAGCAGCAAGGACTTTCGGACTAGCGGGAGTTTTGAGCAGTTCTTC. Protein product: CASSKDFRTSGSFEQFF.

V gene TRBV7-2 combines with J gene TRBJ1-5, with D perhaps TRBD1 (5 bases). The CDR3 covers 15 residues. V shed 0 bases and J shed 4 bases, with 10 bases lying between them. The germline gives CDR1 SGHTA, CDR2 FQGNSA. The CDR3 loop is CASSLAGGQNQPQHF. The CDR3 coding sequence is TGTGCCAGCAGCTTAGCGGGGGGTCAAAATCAGCCCCAGCATTTT.

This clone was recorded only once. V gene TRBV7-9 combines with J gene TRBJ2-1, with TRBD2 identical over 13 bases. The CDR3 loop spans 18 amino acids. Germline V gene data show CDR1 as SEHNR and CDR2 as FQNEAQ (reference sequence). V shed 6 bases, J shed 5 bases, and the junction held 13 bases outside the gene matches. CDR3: CASRSGGLAGSRDNEQFF. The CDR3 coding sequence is TGTGCCAGCAGGTCGGGGGGACTAGCGGGATCTCGTGACAATGAGCAGTTCTTC.

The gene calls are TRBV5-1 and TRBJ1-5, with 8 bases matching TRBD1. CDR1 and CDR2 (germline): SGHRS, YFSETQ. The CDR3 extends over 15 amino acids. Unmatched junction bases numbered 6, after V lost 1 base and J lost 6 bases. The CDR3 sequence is CASSLTDRVGQPQHF. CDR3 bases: TGCGCCAGCAGCTTGACGGACAGGGTCGGTCAGCCCCAGCATTTT.

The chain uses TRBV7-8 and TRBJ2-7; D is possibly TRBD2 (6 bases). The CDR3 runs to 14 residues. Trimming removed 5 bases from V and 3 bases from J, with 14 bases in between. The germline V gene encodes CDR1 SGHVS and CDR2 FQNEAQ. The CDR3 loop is CASSPGSSYYEQYF. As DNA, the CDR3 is TGTGCCAGCAGCCCCGGGAGTTCTTACTACGAGCAGTACTTC.

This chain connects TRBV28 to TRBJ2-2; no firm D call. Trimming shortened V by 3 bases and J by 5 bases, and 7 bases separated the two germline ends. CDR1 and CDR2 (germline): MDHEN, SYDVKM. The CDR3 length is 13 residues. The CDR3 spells CASSFVGTGELFF. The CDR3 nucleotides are TGTGCCAGCAGTTTCGTGGGGACCGGGGAGCTGTTTTTT.

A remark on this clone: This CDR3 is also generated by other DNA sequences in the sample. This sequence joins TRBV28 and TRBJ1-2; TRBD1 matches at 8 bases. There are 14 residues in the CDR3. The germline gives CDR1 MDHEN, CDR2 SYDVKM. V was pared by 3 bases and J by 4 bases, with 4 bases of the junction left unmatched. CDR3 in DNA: TGTGCCAGCAGTTTTCTCGACAGGGGCTATGGCTACACCTTC. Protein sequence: CASSFLDRGYGYTF.

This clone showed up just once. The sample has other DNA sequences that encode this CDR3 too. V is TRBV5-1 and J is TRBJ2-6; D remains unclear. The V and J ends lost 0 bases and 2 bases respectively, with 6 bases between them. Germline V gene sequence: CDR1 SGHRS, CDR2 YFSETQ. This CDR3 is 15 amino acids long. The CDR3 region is CASSLAGAGANVLTF. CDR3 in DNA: TGCGCCAGCAGCTTGGCCGGAGCTGGGGCCAACGTCCTGACTTTC.

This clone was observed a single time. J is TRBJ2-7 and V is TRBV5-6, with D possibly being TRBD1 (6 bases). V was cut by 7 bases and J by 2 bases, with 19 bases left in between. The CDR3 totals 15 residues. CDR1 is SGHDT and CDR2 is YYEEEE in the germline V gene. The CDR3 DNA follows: TGTGCCAGCCCACAGGGCCAACTATCCCCCTACGAGCAGTACTTC. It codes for CASPQGQLSPYEQYF.

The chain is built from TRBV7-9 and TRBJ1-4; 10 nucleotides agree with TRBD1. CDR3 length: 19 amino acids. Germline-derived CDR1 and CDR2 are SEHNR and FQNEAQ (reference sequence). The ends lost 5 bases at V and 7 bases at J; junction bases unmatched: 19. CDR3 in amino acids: CASSPLRQGAQVFGEKLFF. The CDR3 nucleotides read TGTGCCAGCAGCCCATTAAGACAGGGGGCGCAAGTATTTGGTGAAAAACTGTTTTTT.

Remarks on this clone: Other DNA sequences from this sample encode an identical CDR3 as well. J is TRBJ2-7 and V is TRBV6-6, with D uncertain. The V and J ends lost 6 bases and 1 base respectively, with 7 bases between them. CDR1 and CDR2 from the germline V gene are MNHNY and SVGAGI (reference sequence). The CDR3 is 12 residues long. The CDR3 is CASSPSSYEQYF. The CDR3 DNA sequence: TGTGCCAGCAGCCCCTCGTCCTACGAGCAGTACTTC.

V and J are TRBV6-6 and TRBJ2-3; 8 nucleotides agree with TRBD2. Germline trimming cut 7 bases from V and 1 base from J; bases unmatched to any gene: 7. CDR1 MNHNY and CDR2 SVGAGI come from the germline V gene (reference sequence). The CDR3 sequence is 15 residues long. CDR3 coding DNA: TGTGCCAGCACTCCTCGTAGCGGGGGCACAGATACGCAGTATTTT. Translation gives CASTPRSGGTDTQYF.

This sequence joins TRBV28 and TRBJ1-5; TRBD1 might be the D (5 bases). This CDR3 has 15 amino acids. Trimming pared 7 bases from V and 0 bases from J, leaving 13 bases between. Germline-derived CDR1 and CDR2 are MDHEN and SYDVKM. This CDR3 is CASKLTAYSNQPQHF. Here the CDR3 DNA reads TGTGCCAGCAAATTGACAGCCTATAGCAATCAGCCCCAGCATTTT.

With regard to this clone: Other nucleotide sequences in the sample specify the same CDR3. The CDR3 DNA sequence: TGTGCCTGGAGTGGCGGATATGGCTACACCTTC. It translates to CAWSGGYGYTF. The chain joins TRBV30 to TRBJ1-2; D remains unclear. V shed 1 base and J shed 5 bases, with 5 bases lying between them. This CDR3 is built from 11 residues. Germline V CDR1 and CDR2: GTSNPN, SVGIG (reference sequence).

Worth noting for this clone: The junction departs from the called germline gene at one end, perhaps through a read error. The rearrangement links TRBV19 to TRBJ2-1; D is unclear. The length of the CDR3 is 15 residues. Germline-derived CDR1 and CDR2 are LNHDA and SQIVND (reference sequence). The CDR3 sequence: CASSLDHLPYNEQFF. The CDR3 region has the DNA TGTGCCAGTAGTTTAGACCATCTTCCATACAATGAGCAGTTCTTC.

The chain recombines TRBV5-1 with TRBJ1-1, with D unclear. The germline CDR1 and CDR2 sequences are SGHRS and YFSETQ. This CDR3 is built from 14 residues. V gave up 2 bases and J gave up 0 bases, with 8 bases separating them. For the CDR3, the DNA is TGCGCCAGCAGCTTTGAAGGATTGAACACTGAAGCTTTCTTT. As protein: CASSFEGLNTEAFF.

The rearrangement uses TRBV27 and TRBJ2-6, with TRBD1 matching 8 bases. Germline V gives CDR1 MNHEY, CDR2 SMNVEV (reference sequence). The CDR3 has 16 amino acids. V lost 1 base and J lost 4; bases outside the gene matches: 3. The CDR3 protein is CASSLWTGSGANVLTF. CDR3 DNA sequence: TGTGCCAGCAGTTTATGGACAGGGTCCGGGGCCAACGTCCTGACTTTC. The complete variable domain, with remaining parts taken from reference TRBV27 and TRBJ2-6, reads EAQVTQNPRYLITVTGKKLTVTCSQNMNHEYMSWYRQDPGLGLRQIYYSMNVEVTDKGDVPEGYKVSRKEKRNFPLILESPSPNQTSLYFCASSLWTGSGANVLTFGAGSRLTVL.

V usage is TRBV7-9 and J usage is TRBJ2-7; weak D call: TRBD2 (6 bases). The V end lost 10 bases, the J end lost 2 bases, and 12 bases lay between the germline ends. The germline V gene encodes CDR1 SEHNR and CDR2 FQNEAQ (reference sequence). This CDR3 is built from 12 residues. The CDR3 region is CAIFGGAYEQYF. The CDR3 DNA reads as TGTGCCATATTCGGGGGTGCCTACGAGCAGTACTTC.

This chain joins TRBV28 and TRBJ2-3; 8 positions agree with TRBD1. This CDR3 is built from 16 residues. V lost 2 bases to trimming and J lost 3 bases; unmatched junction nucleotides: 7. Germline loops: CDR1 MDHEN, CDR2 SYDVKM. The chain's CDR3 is CASSLGQGARTDTQYF. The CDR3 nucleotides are TGTGCCAGCAGTTTAGGGCAGGGGGCGAGGACAGATACGCAGTATTTT.

The CDR3 sequence is CASSGAGAETQYF. CDR3 sequence (DNA): TGTGCCAGCAGTGGGGCGGGCGCCGAGACCCAGTACTTC. The rearrangement uses TRBV2 and TRBJ2-5; tentative D call: TRBD2 (5 bases). Looked up from germline, CDR1 is SNHLY and CDR2 is FYNNEI. Trimming pared 4 bases from V and 5 bases from J, leaving 11 bases between. This CDR3 is built from 13 residues.

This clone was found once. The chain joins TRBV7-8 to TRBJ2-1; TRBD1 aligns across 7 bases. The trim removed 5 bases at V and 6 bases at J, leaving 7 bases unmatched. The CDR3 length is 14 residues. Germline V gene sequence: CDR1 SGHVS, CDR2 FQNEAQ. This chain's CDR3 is CASSPRDSPNEQFF. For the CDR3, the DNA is TGTGCCAGCAGCCCCCGGGACAGTCCCAATGAGCAGTTCTTC.